Listed below are T cell receptor beta chains from one sample, sequenced in a study of CD8+CD57+ T cells in acquired aplastic anemia. TCRdb fed the reads into MiXCR, producing one record per CDR3 protein. The sample consists of 130,000 or so distinct CDR3 sequences, 40% of them appearing once. The specimen sequenced was sorted CD4+, CD8+, or CD8+CD57+ T cells (not recorded which) from PBMCs. The receptor source for this set is a human donor with aplastic anemia. Each CDR3 is given with its conserved first and last residue. The D gene is left open where the match is weak. Clone size is not always given. Where it is, it says once, few, many or a class for expanded clones.

abundance: -; d_gene: -; len: 12; v_gene: TRBV29-1; j_gene: TRBJ2-7; CDR3aa: CSVGQPSREQYF; CDR3nt: TGCAGCGTTGGGCAACCTTCTCGGGAGCAGTACTTC
abundance: many; d_gene: -; len: 13; v_gene: TRBV5-1; j_gene: TRBJ1-2; CDR3aa: CASSPDNGGGYTF; CDR3nt: TGCGCCAGCAGCCCCGACAACGGGGGTGGCTACACCTTC
abundance: -; d_gene: -; len: 14; v_gene: TRBV29-1; j_gene: TRBJ1-1; CDR3aa: CSTRGPGMDTEAFF; CDR3nt: TGCAGCACCCGGGGCCCCGGGATGGACACTGAAGCTTTCTTT
abundance: many; d_gene: TRBD1; len: 18; v_gene: TRBV19; j_gene: TRBJ1-6; CDR3aa: CASSPRPGQSSYNSPLHF; CDR3nt: TGTGCCAGTAGTCCCCGTCCGGGACAGAGCTCCTATAATTCACCCCTCCACTTT
abundance: many; d_gene: TRBD2; len: 15; v_gene: TRBV6-2/TRBV6-3; j_gene: TRBJ2-5; CDR3aa: CASSSLAGVGETQYF; CDR3nt: TGTGCCAGCAGTTCCCTAGCGGGGGTAGGCGAGACCCAGTACTTC
abundance: -; d_gene: -; len: 12; v_gene: TRBV19; j_gene: TRBJ1-1; CDR3aa: CASSIGQVEAFF; CDR3nt: TGTGCCAGTAGTATAGGACAGGTTGAAGCTTTCTTT
abundance: -; d_gene: -; len: 15; v_gene: TRBV25-1; j_gene: TRBJ2-1; CDR3aa: CASSGGADSYNEQFF; CDR3nt: TGTGCCAGCAGTGGGGGGGCCGACTCCTACAATGAGCAGTTCTTC
abundance: many; d_gene: -; len: 12; v_gene: TRBV5-6; j_gene: TRBJ2-3; CDR3aa: CASRGVEDTQYF; CDR3nt: TGTGCCAGCAGGGGCGTAGAAGATACGCAGTATTTT
abundance: many; d_gene: -; len: 13; v_gene: TRBV4-1; j_gene: TRBJ1-6; CDR3aa: CASSQDRPTPLHF; CDR3nt: TGCGCCAGCAGCCAAGACCGTCCGACACCCCTCCACTTT
abundance: many; d_gene: -; len: 16; v_gene: TRBV18; j_gene: TRBJ2-5; CDR3aa: CASSPPLRHSQETQYF; CDR3nt: TGTGCCAGCTCACCGCCCCTTCGGCACAGCCAAGAGACCCAGTACTTC
abundance: many; d_gene: -; len: 18; v_gene: TRBV4-2; j_gene: TRBJ2-7; CDR3aa: CASSQEVVKGLAPYEQYF; CDR3nt: TGTGCCAGCAGCCAAGAGGTCGTCAAGGGCCTGGCCCCCTACGAGCAGTACTTC
abundance: -; d_gene: -; len: 14; v_gene: TRBV10-3; j_gene: TRBJ1-1; CDR3aa: CAISAFQGNTEAFF; CDR3nt: TGTGCCATCAGTGCCTTCCAGGGGAACACTGAAGCTTTCTTT
abundance: -; d_gene: TRBD1; len: 15; v_gene: TRBV9; j_gene: TRBJ2-1; CDR3aa: CASSVDPGTGNEQFF; CDR3nt: TGTGCCAGCAGCGTAGATCCAGGGACAGGGAATGAGCAGTTCTTC
abundance: -; d_gene: TRBD1; len: 17; v_gene: TRBV25-1; j_gene: TRBJ2-7; CDR3aa: CASSEWGTGALGREQYF; CDR3nt: TGTGCCAGCAGTGAATGGGGGACAGGGGCCTTGGGGCGCGAGCAGTACTTC
abundance: -; d_gene: -; len: 12; v_gene: TRBV9; j_gene: TRBJ1-2; CDR3aa: CASSADHYGYTF; CDR3nt: TGTGCCAGCAGCGCGGACCACTATGGCTACACCTTC